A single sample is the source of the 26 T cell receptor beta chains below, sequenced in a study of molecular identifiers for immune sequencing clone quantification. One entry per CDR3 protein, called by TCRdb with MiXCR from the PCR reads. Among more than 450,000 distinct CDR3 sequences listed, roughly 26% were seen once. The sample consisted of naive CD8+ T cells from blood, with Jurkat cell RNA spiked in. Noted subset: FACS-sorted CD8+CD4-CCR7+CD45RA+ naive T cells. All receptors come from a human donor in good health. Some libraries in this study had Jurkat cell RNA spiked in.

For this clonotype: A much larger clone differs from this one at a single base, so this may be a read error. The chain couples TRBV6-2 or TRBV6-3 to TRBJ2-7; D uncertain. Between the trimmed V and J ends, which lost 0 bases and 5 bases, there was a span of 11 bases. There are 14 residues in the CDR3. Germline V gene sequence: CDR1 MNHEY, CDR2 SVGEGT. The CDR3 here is CASSYSTETHEQYF. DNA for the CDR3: TGTGCCAGCAGTTACTCGACGGAGACCCACGAGCAGTACTTC.

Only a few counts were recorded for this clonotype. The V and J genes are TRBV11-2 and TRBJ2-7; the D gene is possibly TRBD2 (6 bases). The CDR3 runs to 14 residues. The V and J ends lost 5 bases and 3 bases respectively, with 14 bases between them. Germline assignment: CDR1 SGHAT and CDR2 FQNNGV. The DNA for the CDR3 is TGTGCCAGCAGCCCCCAGACTAGTAACTACGAGCAGTACTTC. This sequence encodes CASSPQTSNYEQYF.

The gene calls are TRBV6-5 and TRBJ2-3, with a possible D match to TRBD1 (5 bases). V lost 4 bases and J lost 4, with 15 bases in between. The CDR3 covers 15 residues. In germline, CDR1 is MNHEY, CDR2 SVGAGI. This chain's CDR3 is CASSCWQGTADTQYF. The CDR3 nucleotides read TGTGCCAGCAGTTGCTGGCAGGGAACCGCAGATACGCAGTATTTT.

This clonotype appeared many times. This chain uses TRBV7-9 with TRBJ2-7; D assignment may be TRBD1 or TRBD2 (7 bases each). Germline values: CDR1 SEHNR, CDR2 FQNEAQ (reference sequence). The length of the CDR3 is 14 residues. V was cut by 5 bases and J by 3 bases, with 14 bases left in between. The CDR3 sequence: CASSQAGQSYEQYF. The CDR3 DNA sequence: TGTGCCAGCAGCCAAGCGGGACAGAGCTACGAGCAGTACTTC.

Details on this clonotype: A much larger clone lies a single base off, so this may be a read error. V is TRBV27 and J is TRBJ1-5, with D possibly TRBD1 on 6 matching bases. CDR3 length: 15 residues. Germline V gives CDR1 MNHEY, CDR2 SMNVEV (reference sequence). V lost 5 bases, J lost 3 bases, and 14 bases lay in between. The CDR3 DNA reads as TGTGCCAGCAGTGAACGGGGGCCAGTCAATCAGCCCCAGCATTTT. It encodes CASSERGPVNQPQHF.

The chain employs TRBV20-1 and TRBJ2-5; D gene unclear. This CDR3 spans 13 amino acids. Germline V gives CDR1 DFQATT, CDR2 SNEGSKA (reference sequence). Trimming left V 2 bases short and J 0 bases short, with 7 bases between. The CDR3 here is CSARPSYQETQYF. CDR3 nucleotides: TGCAGTGCTAGACCCTCGTACCAAGAGACCCAGTACTTC.

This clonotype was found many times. The CDR3 sequence is CASSQRHSSYEQYF. The CDR3 DNA sequence: TGTGCCAGCAGCCAACGGCACTCCTCCTACGAGCAGTACTTC. The chain has TRBV14 and TRBJ2-7; D is unresolved. V dropped 2 bases and J dropped 0 bases, with 8 bases sitting between them. The CDR3 is 14 amino acids. Germline V gene sequence: CDR1 SGHDN, CDR2 FVKESK.

CDR3 protein: CAISEFPGLAGLETQYF. The CDR3 coding sequence is TGTGCCATCAGTGAGTTCCCGGGACTAGCGGGCTTGGAGACCCAGTACTTC. This chain uses TRBV10-3 with TRBJ2-5; 12 nucleotides match TRBD2. The CDR3 spans 17 residues. V lost 1 base, J lost 5 bases, and 8 bases stayed unmatched. The germline CDR1 and CDR2 sequences are ENHRY and SYGVKD.

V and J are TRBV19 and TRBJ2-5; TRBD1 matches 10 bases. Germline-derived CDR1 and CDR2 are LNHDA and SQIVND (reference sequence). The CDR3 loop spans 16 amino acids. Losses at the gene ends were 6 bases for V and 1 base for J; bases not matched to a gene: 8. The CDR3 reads CASSERDRGFQETQYF. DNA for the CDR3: TGTGCCAGTAGCGAGAGGGACAGGGGTTTCCAAGAGACCCAGTACTTC. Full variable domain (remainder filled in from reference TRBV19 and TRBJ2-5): DGGITQSPKYLFRKEGQNVTLSCEQNLNHDAMYWYRQDPGQGLRLIYYSQIVNDFQKGDIAEGYSVSREKKESFPLTVTSAQKNPTAFYLCASSERDRGFQETQYFGPGTRLLVL.

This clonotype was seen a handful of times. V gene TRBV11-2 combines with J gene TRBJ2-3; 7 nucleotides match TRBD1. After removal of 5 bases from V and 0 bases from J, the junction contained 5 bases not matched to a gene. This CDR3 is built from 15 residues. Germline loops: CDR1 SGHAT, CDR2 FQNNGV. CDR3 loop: CASSPPDRSTDTQYF. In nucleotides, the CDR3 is TGTGCCAGCAGCCCGCCGGACAGGAGCACAGATACGCAGTATTTT.

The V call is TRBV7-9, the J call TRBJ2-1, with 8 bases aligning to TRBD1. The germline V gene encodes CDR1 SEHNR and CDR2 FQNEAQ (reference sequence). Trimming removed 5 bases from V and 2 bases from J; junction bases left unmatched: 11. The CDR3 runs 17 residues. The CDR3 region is CASSPPRGQGTYNEQFF. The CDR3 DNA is TGTGCCAGCAGCCCCCCTCGCGGACAGGGAACCTACAATGAGCAGTTCTTC.

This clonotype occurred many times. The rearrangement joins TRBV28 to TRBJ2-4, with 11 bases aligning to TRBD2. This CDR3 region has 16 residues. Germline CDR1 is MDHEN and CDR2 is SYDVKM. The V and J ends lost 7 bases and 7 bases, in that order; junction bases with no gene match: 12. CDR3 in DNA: TGTGCCAGCAATGAAGGGACTAGCGGAGCTTGGAACATTCAGTACTTC. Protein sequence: CASNEGTSGAWNIQYF.

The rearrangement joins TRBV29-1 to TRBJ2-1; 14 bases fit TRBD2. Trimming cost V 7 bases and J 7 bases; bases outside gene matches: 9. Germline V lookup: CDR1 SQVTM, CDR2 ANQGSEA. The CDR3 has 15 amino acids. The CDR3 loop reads CSAEGTSGSSNEQFF. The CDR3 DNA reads TGCAGCGCTGAGGGGACTAGCGGGAGCAGTAATGAGCAGTTCTTC.

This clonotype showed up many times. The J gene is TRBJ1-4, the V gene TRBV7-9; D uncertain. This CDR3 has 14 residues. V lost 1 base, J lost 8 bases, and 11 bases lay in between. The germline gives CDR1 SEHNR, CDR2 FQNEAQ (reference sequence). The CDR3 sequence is CASSLDGYYEKLFF. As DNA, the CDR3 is TGTGCCAGCAGCTTAGATGGGTATTACGAAAAACTGTTTTTT.

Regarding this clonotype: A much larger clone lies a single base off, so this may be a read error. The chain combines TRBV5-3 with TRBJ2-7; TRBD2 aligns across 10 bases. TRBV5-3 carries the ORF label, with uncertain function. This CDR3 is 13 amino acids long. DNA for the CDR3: TGTACCAGCAGACAGTTAGCGGGAGGCGAGCAGTACTTC. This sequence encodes CTSRQLAGGEQYF.

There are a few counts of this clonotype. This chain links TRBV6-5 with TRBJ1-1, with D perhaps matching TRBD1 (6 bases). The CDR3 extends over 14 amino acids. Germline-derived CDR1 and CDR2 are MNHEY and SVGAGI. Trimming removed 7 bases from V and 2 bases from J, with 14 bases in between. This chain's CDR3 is CASNGRGDNTEAFF. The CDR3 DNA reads TGTGCCAGCAATGGCAGGGGAGACAACACTGAAGCTTTCTTT.

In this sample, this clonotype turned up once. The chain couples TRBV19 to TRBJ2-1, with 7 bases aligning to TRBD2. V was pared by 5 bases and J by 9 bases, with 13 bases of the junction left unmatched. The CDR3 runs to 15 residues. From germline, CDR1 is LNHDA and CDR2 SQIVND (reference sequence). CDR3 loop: CASSVQGTSAGEQFF. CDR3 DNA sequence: TGTGCCAGTAGTGTCCAAGGTACTAGCGCCGGTGAGCAGTTCTTC. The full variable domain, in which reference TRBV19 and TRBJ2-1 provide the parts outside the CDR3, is DGGITQSPKYLFRKEGQNVTLSCEQNLNHDAMYWYRQDPGQGLRLIYYSQIVNDFQKGDIAEGYSVSREKKESFPLTVTSAQKNPTAFYLCASSVQGTSAGEQFFGPGTRLTVL.

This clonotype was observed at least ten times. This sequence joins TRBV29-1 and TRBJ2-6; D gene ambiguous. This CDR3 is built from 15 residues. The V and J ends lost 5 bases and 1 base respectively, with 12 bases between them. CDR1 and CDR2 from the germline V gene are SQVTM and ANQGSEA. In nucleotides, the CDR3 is TGCAGCGTTAAGGACGGGTTTTCTGGGGCCAACGTCCTGACTTTC. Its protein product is CSVKDGFSGANVLTF. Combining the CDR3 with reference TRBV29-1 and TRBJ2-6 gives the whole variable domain SAVISQKPSRDICQRGTSLTIQCQVDSQVTMMFWYRQQPGQSLTLIATANQGSEATYESGFVIDKFPISRPNLTFSTLTVSNMSPEDSSIYLCSVKDGFSGANVLTFGAGSRLTVL.

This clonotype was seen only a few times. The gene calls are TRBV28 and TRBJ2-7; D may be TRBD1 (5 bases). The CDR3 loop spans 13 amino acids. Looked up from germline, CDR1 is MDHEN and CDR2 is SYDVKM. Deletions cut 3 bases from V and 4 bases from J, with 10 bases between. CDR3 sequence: CASSLAGWYEQYF. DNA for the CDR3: TGTGCCAGCAGTTTGGCAGGGTGGTACGAGCAGTACTTC.

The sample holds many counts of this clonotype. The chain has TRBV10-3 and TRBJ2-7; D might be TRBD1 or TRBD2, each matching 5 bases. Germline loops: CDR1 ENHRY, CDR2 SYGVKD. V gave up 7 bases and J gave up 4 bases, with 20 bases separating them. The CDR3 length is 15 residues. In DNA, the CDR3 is TGTGCCATCACCGACAGCGCCCGAGGCGGGTACGAGCAGTACTTC. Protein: CAITDSARGGYEQYF.

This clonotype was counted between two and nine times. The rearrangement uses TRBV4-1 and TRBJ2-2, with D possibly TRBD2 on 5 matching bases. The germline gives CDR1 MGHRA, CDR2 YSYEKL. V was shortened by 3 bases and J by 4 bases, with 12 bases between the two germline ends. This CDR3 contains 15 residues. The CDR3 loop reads CASSQEKRATGELFF. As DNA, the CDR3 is TGCGCCAGCAGCCAGGAGAAGAGGGCCACCGGGGAGCTGTTTTTT.

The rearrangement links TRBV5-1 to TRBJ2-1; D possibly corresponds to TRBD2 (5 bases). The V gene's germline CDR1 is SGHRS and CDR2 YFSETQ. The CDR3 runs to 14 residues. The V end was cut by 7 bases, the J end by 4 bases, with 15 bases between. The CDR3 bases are TGCGCCAGCCGCGAGGGCGGAGATTACAATGAGCAGTTCTTC. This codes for CASREGGDYNEQFF.

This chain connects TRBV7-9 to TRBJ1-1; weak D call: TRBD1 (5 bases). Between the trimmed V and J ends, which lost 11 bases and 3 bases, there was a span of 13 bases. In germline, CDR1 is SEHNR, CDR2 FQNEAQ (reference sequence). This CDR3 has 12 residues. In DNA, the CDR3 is TGTGCCTCCGCCCAGGGTGACACTGAAGCTTTCTTT. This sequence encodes CASAQGDTEAFF.

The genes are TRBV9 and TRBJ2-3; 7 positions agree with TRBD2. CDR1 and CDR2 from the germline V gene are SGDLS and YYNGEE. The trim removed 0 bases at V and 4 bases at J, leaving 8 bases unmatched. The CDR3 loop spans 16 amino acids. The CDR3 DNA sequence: TGTGCCAGCAGCGTAGTCGGGGAGGGCCCAGCAGATACGCAGTATTTT. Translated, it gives CASSVVGEGPADTQYF.

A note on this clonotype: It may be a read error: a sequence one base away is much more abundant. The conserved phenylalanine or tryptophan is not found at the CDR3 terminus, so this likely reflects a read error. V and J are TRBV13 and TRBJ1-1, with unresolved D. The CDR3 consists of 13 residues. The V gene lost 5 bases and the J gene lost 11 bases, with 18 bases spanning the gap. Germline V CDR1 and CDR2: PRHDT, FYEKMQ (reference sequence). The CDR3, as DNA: TGTGCCAGCAGCCCCTCGCTGGAAATGGCGGCTTTCTTA. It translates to CASSPSLEMAAFL.

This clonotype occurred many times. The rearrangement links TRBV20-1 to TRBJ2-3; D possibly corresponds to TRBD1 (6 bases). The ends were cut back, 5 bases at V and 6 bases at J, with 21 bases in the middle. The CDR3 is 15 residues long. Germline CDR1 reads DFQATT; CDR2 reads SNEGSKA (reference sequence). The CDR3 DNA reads TGCAGTGCTTCCAGCTACAGGGAAACAAAGGATACGCAGTATTTT. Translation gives CSASSYRETKDTQYF.